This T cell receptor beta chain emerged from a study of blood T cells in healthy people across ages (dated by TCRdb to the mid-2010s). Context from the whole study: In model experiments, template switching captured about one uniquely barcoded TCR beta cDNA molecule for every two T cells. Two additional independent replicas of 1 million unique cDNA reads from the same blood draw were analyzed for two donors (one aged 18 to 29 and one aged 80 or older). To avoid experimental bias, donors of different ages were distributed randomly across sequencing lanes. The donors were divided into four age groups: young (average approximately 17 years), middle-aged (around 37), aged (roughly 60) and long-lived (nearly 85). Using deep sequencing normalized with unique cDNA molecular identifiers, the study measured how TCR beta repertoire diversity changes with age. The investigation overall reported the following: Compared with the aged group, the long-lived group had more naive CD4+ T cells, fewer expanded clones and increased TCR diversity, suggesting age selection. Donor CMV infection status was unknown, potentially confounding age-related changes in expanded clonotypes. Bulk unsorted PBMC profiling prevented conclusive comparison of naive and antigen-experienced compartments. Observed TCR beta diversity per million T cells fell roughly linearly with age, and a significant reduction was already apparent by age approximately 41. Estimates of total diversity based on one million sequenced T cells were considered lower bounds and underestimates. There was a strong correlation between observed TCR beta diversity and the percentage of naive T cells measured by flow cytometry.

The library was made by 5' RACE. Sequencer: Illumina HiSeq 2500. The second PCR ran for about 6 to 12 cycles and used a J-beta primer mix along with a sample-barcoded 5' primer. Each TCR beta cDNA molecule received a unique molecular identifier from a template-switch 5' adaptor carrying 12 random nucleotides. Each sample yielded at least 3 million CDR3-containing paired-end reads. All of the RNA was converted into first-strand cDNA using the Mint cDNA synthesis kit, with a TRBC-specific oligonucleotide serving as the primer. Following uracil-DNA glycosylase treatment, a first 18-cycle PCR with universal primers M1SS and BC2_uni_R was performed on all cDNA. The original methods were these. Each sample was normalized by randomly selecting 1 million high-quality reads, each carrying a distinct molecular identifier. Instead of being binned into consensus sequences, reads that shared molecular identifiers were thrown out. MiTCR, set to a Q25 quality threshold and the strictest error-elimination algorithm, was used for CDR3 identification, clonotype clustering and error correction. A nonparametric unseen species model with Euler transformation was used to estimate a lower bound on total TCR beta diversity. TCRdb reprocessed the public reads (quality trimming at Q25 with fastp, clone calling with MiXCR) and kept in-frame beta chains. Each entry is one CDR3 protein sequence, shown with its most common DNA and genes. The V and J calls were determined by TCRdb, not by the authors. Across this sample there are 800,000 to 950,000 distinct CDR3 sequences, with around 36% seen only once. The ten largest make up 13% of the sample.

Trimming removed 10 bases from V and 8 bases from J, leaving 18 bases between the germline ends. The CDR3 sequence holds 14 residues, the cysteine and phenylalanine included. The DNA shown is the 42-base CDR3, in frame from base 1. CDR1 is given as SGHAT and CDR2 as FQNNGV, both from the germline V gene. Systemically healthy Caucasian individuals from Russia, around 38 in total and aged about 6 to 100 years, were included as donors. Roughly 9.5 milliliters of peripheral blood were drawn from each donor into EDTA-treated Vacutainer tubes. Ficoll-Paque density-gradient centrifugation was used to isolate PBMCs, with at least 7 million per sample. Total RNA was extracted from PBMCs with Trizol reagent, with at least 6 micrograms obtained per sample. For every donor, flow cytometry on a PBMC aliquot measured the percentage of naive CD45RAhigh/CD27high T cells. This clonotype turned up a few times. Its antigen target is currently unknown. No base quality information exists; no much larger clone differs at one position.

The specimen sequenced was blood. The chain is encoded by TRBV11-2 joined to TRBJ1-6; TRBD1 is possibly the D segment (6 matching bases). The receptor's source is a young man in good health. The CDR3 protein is CATSGVEGYSPLHF. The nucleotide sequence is TGTGCCACCTCAGGGGTGGAGGGATATTCACCCCTCCACTTT.